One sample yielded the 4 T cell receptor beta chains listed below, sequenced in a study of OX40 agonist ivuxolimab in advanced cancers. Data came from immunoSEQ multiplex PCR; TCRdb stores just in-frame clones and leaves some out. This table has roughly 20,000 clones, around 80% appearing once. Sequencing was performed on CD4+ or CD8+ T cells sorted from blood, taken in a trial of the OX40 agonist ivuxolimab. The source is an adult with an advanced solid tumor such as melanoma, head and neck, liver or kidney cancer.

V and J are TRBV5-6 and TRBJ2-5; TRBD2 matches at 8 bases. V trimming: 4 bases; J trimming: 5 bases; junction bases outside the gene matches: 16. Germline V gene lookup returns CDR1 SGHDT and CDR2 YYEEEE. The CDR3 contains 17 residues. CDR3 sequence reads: CASSLSGSSVRLETQYF. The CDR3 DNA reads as TGTGCCAGCAGCCTCAGCGGGAGTTCTGTGCGGCTGGAGACCCAGTACTTC.

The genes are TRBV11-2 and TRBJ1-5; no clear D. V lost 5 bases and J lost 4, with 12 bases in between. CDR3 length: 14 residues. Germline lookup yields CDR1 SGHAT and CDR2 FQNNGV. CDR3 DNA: TGTGCCAGCAGCCGAGCAGGTAATAATCAGCCCCAGCATTTT. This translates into CASSRAGNNQPQHF.

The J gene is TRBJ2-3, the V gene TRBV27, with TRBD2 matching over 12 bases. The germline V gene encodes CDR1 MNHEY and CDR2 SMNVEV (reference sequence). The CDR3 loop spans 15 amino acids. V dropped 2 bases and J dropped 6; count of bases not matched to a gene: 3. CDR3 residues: CASSLGTSGLDTQYF. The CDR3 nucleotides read TGTGCCAGCAGTTTAGGGACTAGCGGGTTGGATACGCAGTATTTT.

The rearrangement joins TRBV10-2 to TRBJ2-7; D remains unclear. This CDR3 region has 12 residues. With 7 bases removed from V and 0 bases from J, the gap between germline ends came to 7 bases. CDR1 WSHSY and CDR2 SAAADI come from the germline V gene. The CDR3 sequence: CASTASSYEQYF. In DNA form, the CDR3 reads TGCGCCAGCACCGCGTCCTCCTACGAGCAGTACTTC.